The TCR beta chain described here comes from a study of cytomegalovirus exposure and HLA in healthy donors. Study-level points and caveats: The majority of TCR sequences were rare, yet some public TCRs appeared in many donors.

In the case of this clone: Its antigen is currently unknown.

The PCR made use of 60 Vbeta and 13 Jbeta primers. Generated by immunoSEQ multiplex PCR, the TCRdb table keeps only in-frame clones and is missing some. The sample yields 150,000 to 170,000 clones, around 68% seen once. This CDR3 is built from 17 residues. The germline V gene has CDR1 SGHNT and CDR2 YYREEE (reference sequence). Trimming at V came to 0 bases and at J to 0 bases, leaving 7 bases not matched to a gene. The source is a man aged 25-40 years in good health and CMV-seronegative. The chain uses TRBV5-4 and TRBJ2-7; 9 positions match TRBD2. Sequencing was performed on PBMCs. The CDR3 spells CASSLDRLAGHSYEQYF. CDR3 coding DNA: TGTGCCAGCAGCTTGGATAGGCTAGCGGGGCACTCCTACGAGCAGTACTTC.